The rows below give T cell receptor beta chains drawn from one sample of a study of PD-1 blockade in classical Hodgkin lymphoma. Profiling relied on immunoSEQ multiplex PCR, and the TCRdb table lists in-frame clones only, not all of them. The sample includes nearly 25,000 clones, around 70% of them seen just once. Here the sequenced sample was peripheral blood mononuclear cells (PBMCs), taken at baseline. The receptors stem from a human donor with classical Hodgkin lymphoma. Both conserved end residues are part of each CDR3. D genes are given only for firm matches. Some rows mark clone size as missing; the rest say once, few, many or name a class of expanded clone.

v_call,d_call,clone_size,j_call,cdr3_aa,cdr3_nt
TRBV2,NA,NA,TRBJ2-5,CASSPGPQGGETQYF,TGTGCCAGCAGCCCGGGACCCCAGGGGGGGGAGACCCAGTACTTC
TRBV29-1,NA,NA,TRBJ1-2,CSARGYGYTF,TGCAGCGCCAGGGGTTATGGCTACACCTTC
TRBV5-6,TRBD1,NA,TRBJ2-7,CASSSGTGIYEQYF,TGTGCCAGCAGTTCGGGGACAGGTATCTACGAGCAGTACTTC
TRBV29-1,TRBD1,few,TRBJ1-2,CSIRQGYGYTF,TGCAGCATCCGACAGGGCTATGGCTACACCTTC
TRBV28,TRBD1,NA,TRBJ2-5,CASSLRDRELPETQYF,TGTGCCAGCAGTTTAAGGGACAGGGAACTTCCGGAGACCCAGTACTTC
TRBV27,NA,medium-sized,TRBJ1-5,CASSSFGRDQPQHF,TGTGCCAGCAGTTCATTTGGACGGGATCAGCCCCAGCATTTT
TRBV10-3,TRBD2,once,TRBJ2-3,CAISEMPPTSGDTQYF,TGTGCCATCAGTGAGATGCCTCCGACTAGCGGAGATACGCAGTATTTT
TRBV27,NA,NA,TRBJ1-5,CASSFSPRQPQHF,TGTGCCAGCAGTTTTTCTCCGCGACAGCCCCAGCATTTT
TRBV5-1,NA,NA,TRBJ2-7,CASSLDRIYEQYF,TGCGCCAGCAGCTTGGACAGGATCTACGAGCAGTACTTC
TRBV30,NA,NA,TRBJ1-4,CAWSVNVNEKLFF,TGTGCCTGGAGTGTAAACGTCAATGAAAAACTGTTTTTT
TRBV7-7,NA,NA,TRBJ2-1,CASSLSVSLNEQFF,TGTGCTAGCAGCTTAAGCGTCAGCCTCAATGAGCAGTTCTTC
TRBV13,NA,NA,TRBJ2-5,CASSTNTDQETQYF,TGTGCCAGCAGCACAAACACAGACCAAGAGACCCAGTACTTC
TRBV5-1,NA,NA,TRBJ2-7,CASSPPLAYEQYF,TGCGCCAGCAGCCCGCCTCTCGCCTACGAGCAGTACTTC
TRBV2,NA,NA,TRBJ1-5,CASSARTDSNQPQHF,TGTGCCAGCAGTGCCCGGACAGATAGCAATCAGCCCCAGCATTTT
TRBV7-3,NA,NA,TRBJ1-6,CASSLSLGRDSPLHF,TGTGCCAGCAGCTTAAGTCTGGGGCGGGATTCACCCCTCCACTTT
TRBV30,TRBD1,NA,TRBJ1-4,CAWSGRDRVDEKLFF,TGTGCCTGGAGTGGCCGGGACAGGGTGGATGAAAAACTGTTTTTT
TRBV4-3,TRBD1,NA,TRBJ2-1,CASSQDLRTGGINEQFF,TGCGCCAGCAGCCAAGATCTCAGGACAGGCGGAATCAATGAGCAGTTCTTC
TRBV11-2,TRBD1,NA,TRBJ1-6,CASSLDVRGNSPLHF,TGTGCCAGCAGCTTAGATGTCAGGGGGAATTCACCCCTCCACTTT
TRBV28,NA,once,TRBJ1-5,CASSFSLDSNQPQHF,TGTGCCAGCAGTTTCAGTTTGGATAGCAATCAGCCCCAGCATTTT
TRBV28,TRBD1,NA,TRBJ2-7,CASSTVGGQGVSEQYF,TGTGCCAGCAGTACCGTGGGGGGACAGGGGGTCAGCGAGCAGTACTTC
TRBV6-5,TRBD1,NA,TRBJ1-1,CASSIGQGNTEAFF,TGTGCCAGCAGCATAGGACAGGGGAACACTGAAGCTTTCTTT
TRBV10-2,TRBD2,NA,TRBJ2-2,CASRGLAGGNGELFF,TGCGCCAGCAGGGGCCTAGCGGGGGGGAACGGGGAGCTGTTTTTT
TRBV6-5,NA,NA,TRBJ2-5,CASTEEETQYF,TGTGCCAGCACCGAAGAAGAGACCCAGTACTTC
TRBV2,NA,NA,TRBJ2-3,CASSMIPDSHF,TGTGCCAGCAGTATGATCCCGGATTCGCATTTT
TRBV6-1,NA,few,TRBJ2-4,CASSAGTQKYF,TGTGCCAGCAGTGCCGGGACACAGAAGTACTTC
TRBV6-6,NA,NA,TRBJ2-3,CASSIRRDSREGTQYF,TGTGCCAGCAGTATCAGGCGGGACTCCCGGGAAGGTACGCAGTATTTT
TRBV10-3,NA,NA,TRBJ1-5,CAISESYSNQPQHF,TGTGCCATCAGTGAGTCTTACAGCAATCAGCCCCAGCATTTT
TRBV5-6,NA,NA,TRBJ1-6,CASSLGTEPLHF,TGTGCCAGCAGCTTGGGGACGGAACCCCTCCACTTT
TRBV19,NA,NA,TRBJ1-1,CASSLLQYTEAFF,TGTGCCAGTAGTTTGCTACAATACACTGAAGCTTTCTTT
TRBV13,NA,few,TRBJ2-7,CASSGGPSPYEQYF,TGTGCCAGCAGCGGAGGCCCAAGCCCCTACGAGCAGTACTTC
TRBV28,TRBD1,NA,TRBJ2-7,CASSLPGTGETYEQYF,TGTGCCAGCAGTTTACCCGGGACAGGGGAAACCTACGAGCAGTACTTC
TRBV11-2,NA,NA,TRBJ2-1,CASSLEGLYNEQFF,TGTGCCAGCAGCTTAGAGGGGTTGTACAATGAGCAGTTCTTC
TRBV30,NA,few,TRBJ2-7,CAWAQGHEQYF,TGTGCCTGGGCACAGGGCCACGAGCAGTACTTC
TRBV6-1,NA,NA,TRBJ1-2,CASSEAQTVDYGYTF,TGTGCCAGCAGTGAAGCGCAGACAGTAGACTATGGCTACACCTTC
TRBV6-6,NA,NA,TRBJ1-5,CASSHGGGLSNQPRHF,TGTGCCAGCAGCCACGGGGGGGGCCTTTCAAATCAGCCCCGGCATTTT
TRBV6-5,NA,NA,TRBJ1-1,CASSPDSPGGTEAFF,TGTGCCAGCAGTCCGGACAGCCCAGGTGGCACTGAAGCTTTCTTT
TRBV6-4,TRBD2,few,TRBJ2-3,CASSVDGGAADTQYF,TGTGCCAGCAGTGTAGACGGGGGGGCGGCAGATACGCAGTATTTT
TRBV11-3,TRBD1,once,TRBJ2-2,CASSTRTGAGELFF,TGTGCCAGCAGCACCAGGACAGGGGCCGGGGAGCTGTTTTTT
TRBV29-1,NA,once,TRBJ2-3,CSAYSVPRSDTQYF,TGCAGCGCGTACAGCGTACCCCGGTCTGATACGCAGTATTTT
TRBV4-1,NA,NA,TRBJ1-2,CASSQEDGPNYGYTF,TGCGCCAGCAGCCAAGAAGACGGCCCTAACTATGGCTACACCTTC
TRBV7-9,NA,NA,TRBJ1-1,CASSLTENTEAFF,TGTGCCAGCAGCTTAACGGAGAACACTGAAGCTTTCTTT
TRBV7-9,NA,NA,TRBJ1-1,CASSTWGNDEAFF,TGTGCCAGCTCGACCTGGGGGAACGATGAAGCTTTCTTT
TRBV30,NA,NA,TRBJ2-1,CAWSSQDEQFF,TGTGCCTGGAGCAGTCAGGATGAGCAGTTCTTC
TRBV5-6,NA,NA,TRBJ1-1,CASSFVQGRTEAFF,TGTGCCAGCAGCTTCGTTCAGGGTCGCACTGAAGCTTTCTTT
TRBV7-9,NA,few,TRBJ2-2,CASSGDFGELFF,TGTGCCAGCAGCGGAGATTTCGGGGAGCTGTTTTTT
TRBV5-1,TRBD2,NA,TRBJ2-3,CASSLGRGASTDTQYF,TGCGCCAGCAGCTTGGGGCGGGGGGCTAGCACAGATACGCAGTATTTT
TRBV5-1,NA,NA,TRBJ2-7,CASSLPALKVGFSYEQYF,TGCGCCAGCAGCTTGCCCGCGCTTAAGGTAGGATTCTCCTACGAGCAGTACTTC
TRBV27,TRBD2,NA,TRBJ2-7,CASSWTSGNSYEQYF,TGTGCCAGCAGTTGGACTAGCGGCAACTCCTACGAGCAGTACTTC
TRBV2,NA,NA,TRBJ1-2,CATLLYRDAYGYTF,TGTGCCACCCTACTCTACAGGGATGCCTATGGCTACACCTTC
TRBV11-2,TRBD1,NA,TRBJ2-1,CASNPQGAFHEQFF,TGTGCCAGCAACCCACAGGGGGCTTTCCATGAGCAGTTCTTC
TRBV25-1,TRBD1,few,TRBJ2-7,CASSELTGETYEQYF,TGTGCCAGCAGTGAATTGACAGGGGAAACCTACGAGCAGTACTTC
TRBV4-3,NA,NA,TRBJ1-4,CASSQEVTREKLFF,TGCGCCAGCAGCCAAGAGGTCACGAGGGAAAAACTGTTTTTT
TRBV5-1,TRBD2,NA,TRBJ2-2,CASSLEAGANTGELFF,TGCGCCAGCAGCTTGGAGGCGGGGGCGAACACCGGGGAGCTGTTTTTT
TRBV14,NA,NA,TRBJ1-2,CASSQDLALYGYTF,TGTGCCAGCAGCCAAGATCTAGCACTCTATGGCTACACCTTC